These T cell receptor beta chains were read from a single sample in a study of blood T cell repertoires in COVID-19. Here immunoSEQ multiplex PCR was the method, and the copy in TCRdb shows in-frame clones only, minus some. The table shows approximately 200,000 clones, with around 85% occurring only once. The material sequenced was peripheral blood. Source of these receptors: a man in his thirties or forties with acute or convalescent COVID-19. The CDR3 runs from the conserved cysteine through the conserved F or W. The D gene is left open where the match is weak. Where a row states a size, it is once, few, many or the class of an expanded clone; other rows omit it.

CDR3 protein: CASSSSGPISGNTIYF; CDR3 DNA: TGCGCCAGCAGTAGCTCAGGGCCAATCTCTGGAAACACCATATATTTT; D gene: -; J gene: TRBJ1-3; V gene: TRBV10-2; clone size: once
CDR3 protein: CASSFLDRAEQYF; CDR3 DNA: TGCGCCAGCAGCTTCCTAGACAGGGCCGAGCAGTACTTC; D gene: TRBD1; J gene: TRBJ2-7; V gene: TRBV5-1; clone size: few
CDR3 protein: CASSLAGPSYTGELFF; CDR3 DNA: TGTGCCAGCAGTTTAGCGGGACCCTCTTACACCGGGGAGCTGTTTTTT; D gene: -; J gene: TRBJ2-2; V gene: TRBV28; clone size: -
CDR3 protein: CASSQDHAAGTGVYGYTF; CDR3 DNA: TGTGCCAGCAGCCAAGATCACGCAGCCGGGACAGGGGTCTATGGCTACACCTTC; D gene: TRBD1; J gene: TRBJ1-2; V gene: TRBV4-2; clone size: -
CDR3 protein: CASSQAPQSGNTIYF; CDR3 DNA: TGTGCCAGCAGCCAAGCGCCACAATCTGGAAACACCATATATTTT; D gene: -; J gene: TRBJ1-3; V gene: TRBV3-1/TRBV3-2; clone size: -
CDR3 protein: CASSLGSPGQGNNEQFF; CDR3 DNA: TGTGCCAGCAGCTTGGGTTCTCCGGGACAGGGTAACAATGAGCAGTTCTTC; D gene: TRBD1; J gene: TRBJ2-1; V gene: TRBV5-4; clone size: -
CDR3 protein: CATLSIGNTIYF; CDR3 DNA: TGTGCCACCCTATCCATCGGAAACACCATATATTTT; D gene: -; J gene: TRBJ1-3; V gene: TRBV10-3; clone size: few
CDR3 protein: CASTSGGVTEAFF; CDR3 DNA: TGTGCCAGCACTTCAGGGGGAGTCACTGAAGCTTTCTTT; D gene: TRBD1; J gene: TRBJ1-1; V gene: TRBV12-3/TRBV12-4; clone size: -
CDR3 protein: CATSRDLTGGRGYTF; CDR3 DNA: TGTGCCACCAGCAGAGATTTGACAGGGGGGAGAGGCTACACCTTC; D gene: TRBD1; J gene: TRBJ1-2; V gene: TRBV15; clone size: -
CDR3 protein: CASSLQRNTEAFF; CDR3 DNA: TGTGCCAGCAGCCTACAGAGGAACACTGAAGCTTTCTTT; D gene: -; J gene: TRBJ1-1; V gene: TRBV11-2; clone size: -
CDR3 protein: CASTPRGPGAYEQYF; CDR3 DNA: TGTGCCAGCACCCCCCGAGGGCCTGGAGCCTACGAGCAGTACTTC; D gene: -; J gene: TRBJ2-7; V gene: TRBV11-2; clone size: -